This T cell receptor (beta chain) was documented in a study of CD8 T cells in Susac syndrome (dated by TCRdb to between 2018 and 2021). Regarding the complete study: The study used repertoire sequencing to test whether antigen drove CD8+ T cell activation and differentiation in Susac syndrome. The study compared CD8+ T cell repertoire clonality among over 9 healthy donors, roughly 14 Susac syndrome patients and roughly 15 multiple sclerosis patients. Here is what the overall study found, with its caveats: The study acknowledged that relatively few individuals were included in the TCR sequencing and HLA analysis.

Peripheral blood CD8+ and CD4+ T cells from healthy donors, Susac syndrome patients and multiple sclerosis patients were profiled by high-throughput TCR beta sequencing. The multiple sclerosis controls were treatment-naive patients whose relapsing-remitting disease, either stable or active, fulfilled the revised McDonald criteria. CD8+ TEMRA cells were enriched by FACS, while bulk CD8+ and CD4+ T cells were purified by magnetic negative isolation. Blood was collected in EDTA tubes and processed within 24 hours, with PBMCs isolated through density gradient centrifugation. PBMCs destined for TCR sequencing were cryopreserved in liquid nitrogen and later thawed in a 37 °C water bath. Purity of sorted or isolated CD4+, CD8+ and CD8+ TEMRA cells was at least 90%. RNA was extracted using the RNeasy kit, and roughly 0.5 to 1 ug of the RNA was reverse transcribed with random hexamers. The immunoSEQ multiplex PCR assay, which covers 54 Vbeta and 13 Jbeta segments, was used to amplify TCR beta CDR3 regions. PCR amplification bias was corrected using a synthetic template baseline for primer optimization and computational correction. The paper's data handling went like this. Reads were assigned to V, D and J genes according to IMGT and analyzed in immunoSEQ Analyzer, with only productive sequences retained. Clonality was calculated as one minus the Shannon entropy normalized by log2 of the number of productive unique sequences. Public and private clones were assessed among the 100 most prevalent clones of each patient and control. A clone was defined as Susac-specific if it was absent from the healthy and MS cohorts, from 1052 published viral clones and from other ImmuneACCESS disease sequences. TCRdb reanalyzed the raw reads on its own, using fastp at Q25 for trimming and MiXCR for clone calling, and kept in-frame beta chains. A single entry per CDR3 protein holds the most common genes and DNA from its merged rows. It is TCRdb's table, rather than the study itself, that gives the V and J calls and clone size. The table for this sample lists some 160,000 distinct CDR3 sequences; roughly 95% of them were counted only once. 0.15% to 0.2% of the sample is taken by the ten largest.

The junction carries 16 bases between V and J, which are trimmed by 5 bases and 7 bases respectively. CDR1 and CDR2, looked up from the germline V gene, are SGHRS and YFSETQ. Spanning cysteine to phenylalanine, the CDR3 consists of 13 amino acids. The entry retains the CDR3 DNA only, 39 bases that are in frame from base 1. Comment on this clonotype: The antigen this receptor binds is unknown. Within one base of it there is no much larger clone, and no base qualities were kept.

This chain joins TRBV5-1 to TRBJ2-7, and the D gene may be TRBD1, 6 bases matching. This sequence was found in a human donor with multiple sclerosis. Sequenced input: CD8+ T cells from PBMCs. The DNA sequence is given as TGCGCCAGCAGTCGGTGGGGGCCGGAAGAGCAGTACTTC. It translates to CASSRWGPEEQYF.